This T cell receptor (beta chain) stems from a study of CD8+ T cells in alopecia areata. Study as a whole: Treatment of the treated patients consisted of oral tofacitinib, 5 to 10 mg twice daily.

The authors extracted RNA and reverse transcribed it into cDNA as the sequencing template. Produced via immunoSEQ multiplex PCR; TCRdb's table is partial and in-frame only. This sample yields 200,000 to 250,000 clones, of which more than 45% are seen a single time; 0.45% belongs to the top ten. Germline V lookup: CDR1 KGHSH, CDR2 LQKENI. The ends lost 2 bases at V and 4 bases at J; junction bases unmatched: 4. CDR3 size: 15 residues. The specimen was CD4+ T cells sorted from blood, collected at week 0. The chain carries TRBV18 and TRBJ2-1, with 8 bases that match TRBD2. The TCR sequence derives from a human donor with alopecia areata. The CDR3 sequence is CASSPGRGAYNEQFF. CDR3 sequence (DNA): TGTGCCAGCTCACCAGGGCGGGGGGCATACAATGAGCAGTTCTTC.